This TCR beta chain appears in the sequencing data of a study of regulatory dendritic cells for organ transplantation. Study-wide points: Memory T cells were less diverse than naive, with memory CD8+ most oligoclonal. Alloreactive memory CD8+ T cell pools varied considerably between individuals. Of resting T cell subsets, memory CD8+ had the most alloreactive clonotypes.

To note about this clone: What it binds is unknown.

Clones were read by immunoSEQ multiplex PCR, and TCRdb kept only the in-frame ones, dropping some. The sample lists about 30,000 clones, approximately 78% occurring once. CDR1 is MDHEN and CDR2 is SYDVKM in the germline V gene. V was cut by 5 bases and J by 4 bases, with 21 bases left in between. The CDR3 spans 17 residues. V gene TRBV28 combines with J gene TRBJ1-5; the D gene is possibly TRBD1 (5 bases). This sequence originates from a human donor in good health. What was sequenced was naive CD4+ T cells from blood. Indicated subset: CD45RA+ naive T cells. The CDR3 DNA reads as TGTGCCAGCAGTCCAGGGAAAGGTATCCAGCAGAATCAGCCCCAGCATTTT. Translated, it gives CASSPGKGIQQNQPQHF.